The 25 T cell receptor beta chains below all came from one sample that was sequenced in a study of T cells in Graves' hyperthyroidism and ophthalmopathy. RNA transcripts yielded amplified TCR beta CDR3 regions. A set of HTBI primers served as the primers for a first-round RT-PCR of the TCR CDR3. TCRdb used MiXCR to reprocess the multiplex PCR reads, holding one entry per CDR3 protein. Among approximately 400,000 distinct CDR3 sequences listed, about 14% were seen once. The sequenced sample consisted of blood. The source of these receptors is a man aged 50 or older with Graves' ophthalmopathy.

V and J are TRBV29-1 and TRBJ2-3; perhaps TRBD1 as D (5 bases). Germline values: CDR1 SQVTM, CDR2 ANQGSEA. The length of the CDR3 is 14 residues. With 4 bases removed from V and 1 base from J, the gap between germline ends came to 12 bases. CDR3 coding DNA: TGCAGCGTTGTACTTGCCAGGGGCACAGATACGCAGTATTTT. It encodes CSVVLARGTDTQYF.

This clonotype showed up many times. This rearrangement joins TRBV11-2 to TRBJ2-3; 7 bases align to TRBD1. This CDR3 region has 16 residues. Germline V CDR1 and CDR2: SGHAT, FQNNGV. V was clipped by 5 bases and J by 2 bases; unmatched bases: 10. CDR3 loop: CASSRGTELITDTQYF. The CDR3 coding sequence is TGTGCCAGCAGCCGAGGGACAGAACTAATCACAGATACGCAGTATTTT.

There are many counts of this clonotype. The chain joins TRBV11-1 to TRBJ2-1, with D possibly TRBD2 on 5 matching bases. Germline CDR1 and CDR2: SGHAT and FQDESV (reference sequence). There are 14 residues in the CDR3. Deletions cut 1 base from V and 8 bases from J, with 12 bases between. Here the CDR3 reads CASSLVGSVDEQFF. The CDR3 coding sequence is TGTGCCAGCAGCTTAGTGGGGAGTGTTGATGAGCAGTTCTTC.

This clonotype was seen repeatedly, ten times or more. V is TRBV7-2 and J is TRBJ2-2; 7 bases fit TRBD1. Unmatched junction bases numbered 2, after V lost 1 base and J lost 0 bases. The CDR3 length is 16 residues. Germline assignment: CDR1 SGHTA and CDR2 FQGNSA. In nucleotides, the CDR3 is TGTGCCAGCAGCTTAGTTCAGGGGGCGAACACCGGGGAGCTGTTTTTT. Protein sequence: CASSLVQGANTGELFF.

The chain has TRBV28 and TRBJ2-1, with D hard to call. The germline V gene has CDR1 MDHEN and CDR2 SYDVKM. The CDR3 spans 13 residues. Trimming removed 8 bases at V and 0 bases at J, with 8 bases between. The CDR3 DNA is TGTGCCAGCCAATGGGGCTCCTACAATGAGCAGTTCTTC. Translation: CASQWGSYNEQFF. The full variable domain, rest sourced from reference TRBV28 and TRBJ2-1, is DVKVTQSSRYLVKRTGEKVFLECVQDMDHENMFWYRQDPGLGLRLIYFSYDVKMKEKGDIPEGYSVSREKKERFSLILESASTNQTSMYLCASQWGSYNEQFFGPGTRLTVL.

Comments on this clonotype: A much larger clonotype is one base distant, so this may be a read error. V is TRBV7-8 and J is TRBJ2-3; tentative D call: TRBD2 (6 bases). Looked up from germline, CDR1 is SGHVS and CDR2 is FQNEAQ. This CDR3 region has 15 residues. CDR3 residues: CAGSLVGGEADTQYF. In DNA, the CDR3 is TGTGCCGGCAGCTTAGTTGGAGGGGAGGCGGATACGCAGTATTTT.

This clonotype was seen only a few times. V and J are TRBV5-1 and TRBJ2-2; TRBD1 aligns across 8 bases. Per the germline V gene, CDR1 is SGHRS and CDR2 is YFSETQ. This CDR3 region has 15 residues. Unmatched junction bases numbered 3, after V lost 5 bases and J lost 0 bases. The CDR3 is CASRLTGANTGELFF. CDR3 DNA: TGCGCCAGCAGATTGACAGGGGCGAACACCGGGGAGCTGTTTTTT.

This clonotype was seen a few times. The chain is built from TRBV19 and TRBJ1-2; D perhaps matches TRBD1 (5 bases). CDR1 LNHDA and CDR2 SQIVND come from the germline V gene (reference sequence). V was cut by 5 bases and J by 4 bases, with 20 bases left in between. This CDR3 has 16 residues. The CDR3 spells CASSPDRQKPLYGYTF. The CDR3 region has the DNA TGTGCCAGTAGTCCTGACAGACAGAAGCCCCTCTATGGCTACACCTTC.

This clonotype was counted ten times or more. V and J are TRBV12-3 or TRBV12-4 and TRBJ2-2; D possibly uses TRBD1 or TRBD2 (6 bases each). This CDR3 contains 14 residues. The ends were cut back, 5 bases at V and 6 bases at J, with 13 bases in the middle. This CDR3 reads CASSNVGGSGELFF. The CDR3 DNA is TGTGCCAGCAGTAACGTGGGGGGCTCCGGGGAGCTGTTTTTT.

This clonotype was detected ten times or more. The chain links TRBV12-3 or TRBV12-4 to TRBJ1-6, with 8 nucleotides matching TRBD1. The CDR3 has 18 amino acids. J was trimmed by 10 bases and V by 2 bases; bases with no gene match: 16. The CDR3 bases are TGTGCCAGCAGTTTACTTTTGGATCAGGACAGGGTAAACTCACCCCTCCACTTT. This encodes CASSLLLDQDRVNSPLHF.

This clonotype was found many times. V and J are TRBV28 and TRBJ1-2; 11 bases are shared with TRBD1. CDR1 is MDHEN, CDR2 SYDVKM, per germline. The CDR3 covers 13 residues. V was pared by 10 bases and J by 4 bases, with 5 bases of the junction left unmatched. The CDR3 bases are TGTGCCACCGGACAGGGGGCGATCTATGGCTACACCTTC. It codes for CATGQGAIYGYTF.

This clonotype was counted at least ten times. The J gene is TRBJ2-7, the V gene TRBV9, with D perhaps TRBD1 (5 bases). The germline gives CDR1 SGDLS, CDR2 YYNGEE. The CDR3 sequence is 14 residues long. Deletions cut 4 bases from V and 0 bases from J, with 11 bases between. The CDR3 nucleotides are TGTGCCAGCAGCCCTTGGACAAGCTCCTACGAGCAGTACTTC. It translates to CASSPWTSSYEQYF.

This clonotype was counted between two and nine times. J is TRBJ1-1 and V is TRBV6-2 or TRBV6-3; a possible D gene is TRBD1 (5 bases). The CDR3 is 12 amino acids. Germline lookup yields CDR1 MNHEY and CDR2 SVGEGT. Between the trimmed V and J ends, which lost 6 bases and 4 bases, there was a span of 9 bases. The CDR3 loop reads CASRPGGTEAFF. In nucleotides, the CDR3 is TGTGCCAGCAGACCGGGGGGCACTGAAGCTTTCTTT.

The rearrangement links TRBV20-1 to TRBJ2-6; 8 bases line up with TRBD2. Germline CDR1 and CDR2: DFQATT and SNEGSKA (reference sequence). This CDR3 is 18 amino acids long. The CDR3 DNA follows: TGCAGCGCGGGGGGACGCGACACCTCCTCCTCTGGGGCCAACGTCCTGACTTTC. Protein sequence: CSAGGRDTSSSGANVLTF.

This clonotype was seen only a few times. The rearrangement links TRBV20-1 to TRBJ2-4; D ambiguous. CDR3 size: 13 residues. Germline V CDR1 and CDR2: DFQATT, SNEGSKA (reference sequence). With 3 bases removed from V and 0 bases from J, the gap between germline ends came to 6 bases. CDR3: CSASARAKNIQYF. The CDR3 DNA reads TGCAGTGCTAGTGCGAGAGCCAAAAACATTCAGTACTTC.

The sample holds many counts of this clonotype. The chain carries TRBV6-1 and TRBJ2-3; 7 bases agree with TRBD2. In germline, CDR1 is MNHNS, CDR2 SASEGT. Trimming at V came to 8 bases and at J to 2 bases, leaving 7 bases not matched to a gene. This CDR3 contains 14 residues. The CDR3 DNA reads TGTGCCAGCCGCCCTAGCGGTACCACAGATACGCAGTATTTT. Translation: CASRPSGTTDTQYF.

The table lists this clonotype with many counts. This sequence joins TRBV30 and TRBJ2-7, with 9 bases fitting TRBD2. The CDR3 loop spans 13 amino acids. The V and J ends lost 5 bases and 2 bases, in that order; junction bases with no gene match: 4. In germline, CDR1 is GTSNPN, CDR2 SVGIG (reference sequence). CDR3 protein: CAWGLAGTYEQYF. CDR3 bases: TGTGCCTGGGGTCTAGCGGGAACCTACGAGCAGTACTTC. Complete variable domain (other parts from reference TRBV30 and TRBJ2-7): SQTIHQWPATLVQPVGSPLSLECTVEGTSNPNLYWYRQAAGRGLQLLFYSVGIGQISSEVPQNLSASRPQDRQFILSSKKLLLSDSGFYLCAWGLAGTYEQYFGPGTRLTVT.

In the case of this clonotype: An end of the junction does not agree with germline; a read error may underlie this. The V gene is TRBV20-1, the J gene TRBJ2-1; 8 bases are shared with TRBD1. Germline V gene lookup returns CDR1 DFQATT and CDR2 SNEGSKA (reference sequence). CDR3 length equals 14 residues. CDR3 nucleotides: TGCAGTGCACAGACAGGGGTCTCCTACAGTGAGCAGTTCTTC. The encoded protein is CSAQTGVSYSEQFF.

This clonotype was counted only a few times. V gene TRBV7-9 combines with J gene TRBJ2-6; tentative D call: TRBD2 (5 bases). Germline CDR1 and CDR2: SEHNR and FQNEAQ (reference sequence). Deletions cut 4 bases from V and 0 bases from J, with 10 bases between. This CDR3 is 16 amino acids long. CDR3 in DNA: TGTGCCAGCAGCTACCCAGGAGGCTCTGGGGCCAACGTCCTGACTTTC. Amino acids: CASSYPGGSGANVLTF.

V is TRBV30 and J is TRBJ2-3; 8 bases fit TRBD1. J was trimmed by 3 bases and V by 1 base; bases with no gene match: 6. The CDR3 spans 15 residues. Germline V gene sequence: CDR1 GTSNPN, CDR2 SVGIG (reference sequence). CDR3 loop: CAWSAGTGGTDTQYF. Here the CDR3 DNA reads TGTGCCTGGAGTGCCGGGACAGGAGGTACAGATACGCAGTATTTT.

The CDR3 protein is CASSIGTVSNSPLHF. The CDR3 nucleotides read TGTGCCAGTAGTATAGGTACCGTGTCGAATTCACCCCTCCACTTT. This chain joins TRBV19 and TRBJ1-6; no definite D call. Germline V gene lookup returns CDR1 LNHDA and CDR2 SQIVND (reference sequence). Trimming removed 1 base from V and 7 bases from J, with 11 bases in between. There are 15 residues in the CDR3.

This clonotype was seen a single time. V usage is TRBV19 and J usage is TRBJ2-7; 13 bases are shared with TRBD2. The trim removed 6 bases at V and 2 bases at J, leaving 10 bases unmatched. The CDR3 is 17 residues long. Looked up from germline, CDR1 is LNHDA and CDR2 is SQIVND (reference sequence). In DNA, the CDR3 is TGTGCCAGTAGCCAACCATGGACTAGCGGGAGCCCCTACGAGCAGTACTTC. This translates into CASSQPWTSGSPYEQYF.

A remark on this clonotype: The DNA is left out, because the CDR3 cannot be placed on it with certainty; the CDR3 is given as TCRdb lists it. The V call is TRBV7-9, the J call TRBJ2-1; no DNA check was done on the table's D call, TRBD1. Germline assignment: CDR1 SEHNR and CDR2 FQNEAQ (reference sequence). The CDR3 numbers 21 amino acids, ends counted. The CDR3 sequence is CASSFYICSASAGHRNNEQFF.

V is TRBV28 and J is TRBJ2-1; D possibly corresponds to TRBD1 (5 bases). Trimming removed 5 bases from V and 0 bases from J, with 11 bases in between. Germline CDR1 reads MDHEN; CDR2 reads SYDVKM. The CDR3 is 15 amino acids. The CDR3: CASSRPQGSYNEQFF. CDR3 nucleotides: TGTGCCAGCAGTCGACCCCAGGGCTCCTACAATGAGCAGTTCTTC.

As to this clonotype: A read error may account for a junction end that differs from germline. The rearrangement joins TRBV20-1 to TRBJ2-7, with 8 positions matching TRBD2. Germline assignment: CDR1 DFQATT and CDR2 SNEGSKA (reference sequence). The CDR3 has 16 residues. Written as DNA, the CDR3 is TGCAGTGCTAGACCGCGGGGGGAGGGGATACCCTACGAGCGGTACTTC. Amino acids: CSARPRGEGIPYERYF.